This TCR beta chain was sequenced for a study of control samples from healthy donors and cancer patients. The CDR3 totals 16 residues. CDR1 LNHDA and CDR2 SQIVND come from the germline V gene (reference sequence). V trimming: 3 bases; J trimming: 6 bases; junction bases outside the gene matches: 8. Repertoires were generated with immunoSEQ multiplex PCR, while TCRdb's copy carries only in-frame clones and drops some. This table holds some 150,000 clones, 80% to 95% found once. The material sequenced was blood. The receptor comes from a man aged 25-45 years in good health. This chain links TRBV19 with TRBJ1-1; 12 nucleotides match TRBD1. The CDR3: CASSILAGTGGSEAFF. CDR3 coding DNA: TGTGCCAGTAGTATCCTTGCCGGGACAGGGGGCTCTGAAGCTTTCTTT.